What follows are 20 T cell receptor beta chains derived from one specimen sequenced in a study of T cell responses to AZD1222 COVID-19 vaccine. Libraries were prepared by immunoSEQ multiplex PCR; TCRdb keeps only in-frame clonotypes and omits some of them. The sample yields about 170,000 clones, approximately 95% seen once. This sample comprised peripheral blood, obtained on day 0 of AZD1222 vaccination. These receptors came from an adult in good health.

The chain employs TRBV27 and TRBJ1-1, with 9 nucleotides matching TRBD1. The V gene's germline CDR1 is MNHEY and CDR2 SMNVEV (reference sequence). The CDR3 length is 14 residues. The trim removed 5 bases at V and 4 bases at J, leaving 5 bases unmatched. The CDR3 region is CASSPGQGLTEAFF. CDR3 nucleotides: TGTGCCAGCAGTCCGGGACAGGGCCTCACTGAAGCTTTCTTT.

This chain connects TRBV10-3 to TRBJ1-1, with unresolved D. Germline V gene sequence: CDR1 ENHRY, CDR2 SYGVKD. Trimming left V 8 bases short and J 4 bases short, with 14 bases between. The CDR3 has 13 amino acids. CDR3 nucleotide sequence: TGTGCCATCGCGGCGGAGGCGGGCACTGAAGCTTTCTTT. Protein product: CAIAAEAGTEAFF.

This clone was seen a handful of times. This chain links TRBV29-1 with TRBJ1-1; tentatively, D is TRBD1 (5 bases). The germline V gene has CDR1 SQVTM and CDR2 ANQGSEA. The CDR3 covers 13 residues. Trimming removed 2 bases from V and 6 bases from J, with 13 bases in between. CDR3 loop: CSVERQRGAEAFF. CDR3 coding DNA: TGCAGCGTTGAACGGCAGCGGGGGGCTGAAGCTTTCTTT.

V and J are TRBV19 and TRBJ1-2; D not resolved. Germline V lookup: CDR1 LNHDA, CDR2 SQIVND (reference sequence). V was shortened by 4 bases and J by 0 bases, with 3 bases between the two germline ends. The CDR3 loop spans 12 amino acids. The CDR3 nucleotides read TGTGCCAGTAGTAAAACTAACTATGGCTACACCTTC. Translated: CASSKTNYGYTF.

V is TRBV2 and J is TRBJ1-3; D remains ambiguous. This CDR3 is built from 14 residues. Germline V gene lookup returns CDR1 SNHLY and CDR2 FYNNEI. V dropped 4 bases and J dropped 2 bases, with 9 bases sitting between them. CDR3 protein: CASSAQVPGNTIYF. The CDR3 DNA reads as TGTGCCAGCAGTGCTCAGGTCCCTGGAAACACCATATATTTT.

The J gene is TRBJ2-2, the V gene TRBV6-4; TRBD2 agrees at 11 bases. Trimming cost V 5 bases and J 5 bases; bases outside gene matches: 10. The CDR3 loop spans 17 amino acids. Germline CDR1 is MRHNA and CDR2 is SNTAGT. The CDR3 protein is CASSQVPLAGGTGELFF. CDR3 DNA sequence: TGTGCCAGCAGTCAAGTTCCCCTAGCGGGGGGAACCGGGGAGCTGTTTTTT.

The V gene is TRBV5-1, the J gene TRBJ2-1; TRBD1 agrees at 8 bases. Losses at the gene ends were 1 base for V and 3 bases for J; bases not matched to a gene: 6. The CDR3 is 16 residues long. Germline CDR1 is SGHRS and CDR2 is YFSETQ. The CDR3 loop reads CASSLMGQVGYNEQFF. Here the CDR3 DNA reads TGCGCCAGCAGCTTGATGGGACAGGTCGGCTACAATGAGCAGTTCTTC.

This clone is a singleton in its sample. This rearrangement joins TRBV6-1 to TRBJ1-1; D unclear. The CDR3 totals 13 residues. Germline-derived CDR1 and CDR2 are MNHNS and SASEGT. Trimming removed 3 bases from V and 0 bases from J, with 5 bases in between. The CDR3 coding sequence is TGTGCCAGCAGTGAGGTTGTGAACACTGAAGCTTTCTTT. Protein product: CASSEVVNTEAFF.

The chain carries TRBV5-1 and TRBJ2-7, with no clear D. Germline CDR1 is SGHRS and CDR2 is YFSETQ. V lost 7 bases, J lost 2 bases, and 10 bases lay in between. The CDR3 runs to 12 residues. CDR3 sequence reads: CASHQGTYEQYF. CDR3 coding DNA: TGCGCCAGCCATCAAGGAACCTACGAGCAGTACTTC.

The genes are TRBV5-1 and TRBJ1-2; D remains ambiguous. The CDR3 spans 12 residues. The V end lost 2 bases, the J end lost 6 bases, and 8 bases lay between the germline ends. Germline values: CDR1 SGHRS, CDR2 YFSETQ. Here the CDR3 reads CASSFDGHGYTF. The CDR3 DNA reads TGCGCCAGCAGCTTTGACGGGCATGGCTACACCTTC.

The chain combines TRBV4-2 with TRBJ2-1; 9 bases fit TRBD2. V trimming: 0 bases; J trimming: 4 bases; junction bases outside the gene matches: 10. The germline V gene encodes CDR1 LGHNA and CDR2 YNFKEQ. CDR3 length: 18 residues. CDR3 region: CASSQERGKLAGYNEQFF. In DNA, the CDR3 is TGTGCCAGCAGCCAAGAAAGAGGGAAACTAGCGGGTTACAATGAGCAGTTCTTC.

The CDR3 region has the DNA TGTGCCAGCAGCCGTCACGGGAACACTGAAGCTTTCTTT. Translating gives CASSRHGNTEAFF. V and J are TRBV3-1 (or the pseudogene TRBV3-2) and TRBJ1-1; D unresolved. V gave up 4 bases and J gave up 1 base, with 7 bases separating them. Germline V gives CDR1 LGHDT, CDR2 YNNKEL (reference sequence). This CDR3 contains 13 residues.

The chain uses TRBV6-5 and TRBJ1-5, with D possibly matching TRBD1 (6 bases). V shed 6 bases and J shed 0 bases, with 9 bases lying between them. Germline assignment: CDR1 MNHEY and CDR2 SVGAGI. CDR3 length: 14 amino acids. CDR3: CASRRDISNQPQHF. In DNA, the CDR3 is TGTGCCAGCAGACGGGACATTAGCAATCAGCCCCAGCATTTT.

This chain joins TRBV7-9 and TRBJ1-5; TRBD1 aligns across 7 bases. The germline CDR1 and CDR2 sequences are SEHNR and FQNEAQ (reference sequence). Trimming cost V 4 bases and J 0 bases; bases outside gene matches: 3. This CDR3 spans 15 amino acids. The CDR3 DNA reads TGTGCCAGCAGCTCGGGACAGATTAGCAATCAGCCCCAGCATTTT. Translating it yields CASSSGQISNQPQHF.

The CDR3 reads CASSLFGTGGLTNEKLFF. The CDR3 nucleotides read TGCGCCAGCAGCTTGTTCGGGACAGGGGGGTTAACTAATGAAAAACTGTTTTTT. The gene calls are TRBV5-1 and TRBJ1-4; 11 bases fit TRBD1. The junction had 6 bases not matched to a gene; V was cut back by 1 base and J by 1 base. Looked up from germline, CDR1 is SGHRS and CDR2 is YFSETQ. The CDR3 covers 18 residues.

The chain carries TRBV11-1 and TRBJ1-1; no clear D gene. The CDR3 has 15 residues. Germline V gene lookup returns CDR1 SGHAT and CDR2 FQDESV (reference sequence). V lost 5 bases and J 4 bases, leaving 17 bases between the germline ends. The CDR3 reads CASSRNYMVGTEAFF. The CDR3 bases are TGTGCCAGCAGCAGAAATTATATGGTCGGCACTGAAGCTTTCTTT.

This rearrangement joins TRBV10-3 to TRBJ1-2; D gene unclear. The germline gives CDR1 ENHRY, CDR2 SYGVKD. The CDR3 contains 15 residues. V gave up 7 bases and J gave up 0 bases, with 15 bases separating them. Here the CDR3 DNA reads TGTGCCATCAAGTCAGTCAACGAACCTAACTATGGCTACACCTTC. Amino acid sequence: CAIKSVNEPNYGYTF.

V and J are TRBV5-1 and TRBJ2-7, with 10 bases aligning to TRBD2. This CDR3 spans 18 amino acids. V lost 0 bases, J lost 0 bases, and 9 bases stayed unmatched. Germline CDR1 reads SGHRS; CDR2 reads YFSETQ. CDR3 in amino acids: CASSLEVTSGLSSYEQYF. DNA for the CDR3: TGCGCCAGCAGCTTGGAGGTGACTAGCGGGTTAAGCTCCTACGAGCAGTACTTC.

The chain uses TRBV19 and TRBJ2-7; D is unclear. The germline V and J ends were trimmed by 8 bases and 3 bases, with 8 bases remaining between them. The CDR3 loop spans 11 amino acids. Germline values: CDR1 LNHDA, CDR2 SQIVND (reference sequence). The CDR3 spells CASGQYYEQYF. DNA for the CDR3: TGTGCCAGTGGGCAATACTACGAGCAGTACTTC. Supplemented by reference TRBV19 and TRBJ2-7, the full variable domain reads DGGITQSPKYLFRKEGQNVTLSCEQNLNHDAMYWYRQDPGQGLRLIYYSQIVNDFQKGDIAEGYSVSREKKESFPLTVTSAQKNPTAFYLCASGQYYEQYFGPGTRLTVT.

V is TRBV5-1 and J is TRBJ1-1; D is uncertain. The CDR3 consists of 15 residues. Trimming took off 2 bases at V and 1 base at J, with 12 bases between the two ends. Germline-derived CDR1 and CDR2 are SGHRS and YFSETQ. As DNA, the CDR3 is TGCGCCAGCAGCTTATCACATGCCCGGAACACTGAAGCTTTCTTT. Translated: CASSLSHARNTEAFF.